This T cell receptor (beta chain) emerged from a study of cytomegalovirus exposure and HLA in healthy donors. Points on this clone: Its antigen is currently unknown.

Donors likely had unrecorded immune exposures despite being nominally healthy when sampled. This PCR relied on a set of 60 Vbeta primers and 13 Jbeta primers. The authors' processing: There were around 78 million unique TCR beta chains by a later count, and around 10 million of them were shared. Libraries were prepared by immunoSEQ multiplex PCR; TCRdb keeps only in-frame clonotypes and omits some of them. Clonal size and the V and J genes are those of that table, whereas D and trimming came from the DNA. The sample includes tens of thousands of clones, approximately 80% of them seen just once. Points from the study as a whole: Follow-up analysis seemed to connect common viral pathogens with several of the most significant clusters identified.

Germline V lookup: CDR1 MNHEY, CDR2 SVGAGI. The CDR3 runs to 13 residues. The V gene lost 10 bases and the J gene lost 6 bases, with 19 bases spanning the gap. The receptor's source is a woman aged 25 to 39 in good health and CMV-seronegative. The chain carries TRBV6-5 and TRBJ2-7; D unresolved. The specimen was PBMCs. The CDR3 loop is CATQSSQFFEQYF. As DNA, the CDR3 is TGTGCCACCCAGTCGTCACAGTTCTTCGAGCAGTACTTC.